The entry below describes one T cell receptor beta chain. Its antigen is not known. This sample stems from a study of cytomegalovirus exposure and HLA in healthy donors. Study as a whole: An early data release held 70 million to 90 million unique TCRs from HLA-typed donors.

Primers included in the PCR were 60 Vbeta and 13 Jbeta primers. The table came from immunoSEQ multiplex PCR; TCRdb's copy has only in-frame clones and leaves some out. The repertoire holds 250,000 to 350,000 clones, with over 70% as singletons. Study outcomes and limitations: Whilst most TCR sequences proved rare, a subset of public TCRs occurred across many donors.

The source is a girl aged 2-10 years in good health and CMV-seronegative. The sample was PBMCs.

CDR3 DNA sequence: TGTGCCAGCAGCCCCATGGGAGGTGAGCAGTTCTTC. Protein product: CASSPMGGEQFF. The genes are TRBV27 and TRBJ2-1, with D maybe TRBD2 (6 bases). Germline V gene data show CDR1 as MNHEY and CDR2 as SMNVEV (reference sequence). The length of the CDR3 is 12 residues. V was clipped by 6 bases and J by 9 bases, with 12 bases between them.